This T cell receptor (beta chain) originates from a study of immune evolution from preneoplasia to lung adenocarcinoma. Germline CDR1 reads SGHTA; CDR2 reads FQGTGA. The V segment lost 5 bases and the J segment 6 bases; nucleotides outside the gene matches: 4. The CDR3 loop spans 15 amino acids. Method: immunoSEQ multiplex PCR; TCRdb's copy keeps in-frame clones and lacks some. The repertoire has 5,800 or so clones, 65% to 75% of them found once; the top ten carry around 9.5%. Sequencing used FFPE adjacent normal lung tissue. The clonotype comes from a donor aged 70 or over with lung adenocarcinoma. The chain employs TRBV7-3 and TRBJ2-3, with 14 bases identical to TRBD2. The CDR3 protein is CASSMGLAGVDTQYF. CDR3 nucleotides: TGTGCCAGCAGCATGGGACTAGCGGGAGTGGATACGCAGTATTTT.